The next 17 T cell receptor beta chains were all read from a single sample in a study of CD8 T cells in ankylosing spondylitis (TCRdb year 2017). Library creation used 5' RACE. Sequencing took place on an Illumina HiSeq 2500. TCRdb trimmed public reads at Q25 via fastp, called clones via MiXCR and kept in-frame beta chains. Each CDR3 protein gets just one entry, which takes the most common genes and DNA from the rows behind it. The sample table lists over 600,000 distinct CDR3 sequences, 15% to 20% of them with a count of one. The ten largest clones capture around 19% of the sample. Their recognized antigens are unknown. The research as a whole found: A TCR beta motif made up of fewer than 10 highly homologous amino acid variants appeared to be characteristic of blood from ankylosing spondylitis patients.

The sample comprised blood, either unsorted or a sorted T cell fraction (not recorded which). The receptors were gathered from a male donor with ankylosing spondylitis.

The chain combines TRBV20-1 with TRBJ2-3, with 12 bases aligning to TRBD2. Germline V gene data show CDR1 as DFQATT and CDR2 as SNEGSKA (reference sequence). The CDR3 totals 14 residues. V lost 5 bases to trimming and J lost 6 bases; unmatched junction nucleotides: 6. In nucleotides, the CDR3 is TGCAGTGCTCGACTAGCGGGGGCCGGGGATACGCAGTATTTT. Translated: CSARLAGAGDTQYF.

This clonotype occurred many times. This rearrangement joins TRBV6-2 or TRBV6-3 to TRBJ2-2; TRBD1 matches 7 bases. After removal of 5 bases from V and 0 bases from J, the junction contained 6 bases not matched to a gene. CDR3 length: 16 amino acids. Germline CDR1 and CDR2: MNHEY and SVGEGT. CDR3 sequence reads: CASSNGQEPNTGELFF. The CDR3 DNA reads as TGTGCCAGCAGTAACGGACAGGAACCGAACACCGGGGAGCTGTTTTTT.

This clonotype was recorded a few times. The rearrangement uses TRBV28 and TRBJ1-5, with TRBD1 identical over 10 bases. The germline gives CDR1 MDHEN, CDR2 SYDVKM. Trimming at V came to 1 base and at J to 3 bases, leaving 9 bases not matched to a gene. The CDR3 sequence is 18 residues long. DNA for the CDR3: TGTGCCAGCAGTTTATTAGGACAGGGGGTCCTTAACAATCAGCCCCAGCATTTT. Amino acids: CASSLLGQGVLNNQPQHF. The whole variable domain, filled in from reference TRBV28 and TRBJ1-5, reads DVKVTQSSRYLVKRTGEKVFLECVQDMDHENMFWYRQDPGLGLRLIYFSYDVKMKEKGDIPEGYSVSREKKERFSLILESASTNQTSMYLCASSLLGQGVLNNQPQHFGDGTRLSIL.

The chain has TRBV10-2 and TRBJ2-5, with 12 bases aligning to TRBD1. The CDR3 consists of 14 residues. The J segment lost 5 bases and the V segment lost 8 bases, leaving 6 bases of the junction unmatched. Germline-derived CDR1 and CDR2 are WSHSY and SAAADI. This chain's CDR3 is CASSGQGAVETQYF. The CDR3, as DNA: TGCGCCAGCTCGGGACAGGGGGCAGTGGAGACCCAGTACTTC.

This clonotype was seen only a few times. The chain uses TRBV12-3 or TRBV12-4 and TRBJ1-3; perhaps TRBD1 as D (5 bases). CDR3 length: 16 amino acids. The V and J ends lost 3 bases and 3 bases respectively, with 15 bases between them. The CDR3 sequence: CASSFGGGFVGNTIYF. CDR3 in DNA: TGTGCCAGCAGTTTTGGGGGTGGGTTTGTTGGAAACACCATATATTTT.

The CDR3, as DNA: TGTGCCAGCAGCACTAGCGGGGGGTCCTACAATGAGCAGTTCTTC. Translation: CASSTSGGSYNEQFF. The chain is built from TRBV11-1 and TRBJ2-1, with 12 positions matching TRBD2. Germline V lookup: CDR1 SGHAT, CDR2 FQDESV (reference sequence). J was trimmed by 1 base and V by 5 bases; bases with no gene match: 0. CDR3 size: 15 residues.

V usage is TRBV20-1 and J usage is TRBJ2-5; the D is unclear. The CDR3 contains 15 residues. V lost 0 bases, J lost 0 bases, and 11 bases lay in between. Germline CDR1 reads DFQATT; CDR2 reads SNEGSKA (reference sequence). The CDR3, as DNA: TGCAGTGCTAGAGACGCGACTGGATACCAAGAGACCCAGTACTTC. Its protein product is CSARDATGYQETQYF.

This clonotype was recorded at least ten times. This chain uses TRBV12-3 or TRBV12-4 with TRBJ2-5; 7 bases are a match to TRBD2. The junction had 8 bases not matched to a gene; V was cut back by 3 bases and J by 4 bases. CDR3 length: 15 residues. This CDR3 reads CASSFAGAGSETQYF. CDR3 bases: TGTGCCAGCAGTTTCGCGGGAGCGGGATCAGAGACCCAGTACTTC.

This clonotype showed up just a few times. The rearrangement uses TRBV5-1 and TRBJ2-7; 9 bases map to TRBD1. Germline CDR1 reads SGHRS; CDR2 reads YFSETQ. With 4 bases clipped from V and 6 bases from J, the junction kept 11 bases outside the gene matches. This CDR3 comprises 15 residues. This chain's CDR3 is CASSIPGQGGREQYF. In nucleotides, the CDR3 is TGCGCCAGCAGCATCCCGGGACAGGGAGGGCGCGAGCAGTACTTC.

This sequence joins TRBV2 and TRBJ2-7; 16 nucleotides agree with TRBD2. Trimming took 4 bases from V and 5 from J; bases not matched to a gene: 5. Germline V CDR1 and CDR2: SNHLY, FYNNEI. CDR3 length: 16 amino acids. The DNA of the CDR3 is TGTGCCAGCAGTGGTGGGACTAGCGGGAGGGTCGACGAGCAGTACTTC. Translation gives CASSGGTSGRVDEQYF.

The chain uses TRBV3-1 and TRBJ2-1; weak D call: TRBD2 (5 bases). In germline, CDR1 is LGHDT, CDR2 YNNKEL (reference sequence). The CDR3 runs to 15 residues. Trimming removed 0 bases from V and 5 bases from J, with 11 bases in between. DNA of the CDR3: TGTGCCAGCAGCCAAGAATTAGCGAACCACAATGAGCAGTTCTTC. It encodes CASSQELANHNEQFF.

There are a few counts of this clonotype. The CDR3 loop reads CSVERDRGNEQYF. As DNA, the CDR3 is TGCAGCGTTGAACGGGACAGGGGAAACGAGCAGTACTTC. V gene TRBV29-1 combines with J gene TRBJ2-7; 10 bases fit TRBD1. CDR1 is SQVTM, CDR2 ANQGSEA, per germline. V lost 2 bases to trimming and J lost 5 bases; unmatched junction nucleotides: 3. The CDR3 length is 13 residues.

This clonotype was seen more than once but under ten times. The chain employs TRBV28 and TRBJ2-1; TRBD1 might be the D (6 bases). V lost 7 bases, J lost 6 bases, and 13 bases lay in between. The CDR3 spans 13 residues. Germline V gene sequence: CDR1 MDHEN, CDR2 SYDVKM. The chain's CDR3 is CASKQGYTNEQFF. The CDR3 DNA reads TGTGCCAGCAAACAGGGCTACACCAATGAGCAGTTCTTC. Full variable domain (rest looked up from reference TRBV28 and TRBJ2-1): DVKVTQSSRYLVKRTGEKVFLECVQDMDHENMFWYRQDPGLGLRLIYFSYDVKMKEKGDIPEGYSVSREKKERFSLILESASTNQTSMYLCASKQGYTNEQFFGPGTRLTVL.

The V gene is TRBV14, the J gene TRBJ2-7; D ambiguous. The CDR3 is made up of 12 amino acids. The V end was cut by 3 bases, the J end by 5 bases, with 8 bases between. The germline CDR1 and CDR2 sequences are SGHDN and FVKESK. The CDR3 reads CASSQHPHEQYF. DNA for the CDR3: TGTGCCAGCAGCCAGCACCCCCACGAGCAGTACTTC.

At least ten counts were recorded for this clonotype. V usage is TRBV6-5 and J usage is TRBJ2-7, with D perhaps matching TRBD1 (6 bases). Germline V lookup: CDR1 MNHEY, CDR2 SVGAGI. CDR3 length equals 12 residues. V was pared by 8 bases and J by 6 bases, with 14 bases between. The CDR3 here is CASWAGGSEQYF. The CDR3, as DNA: TGTGCCAGCTGGGCTGGGGGCTCCGAGCAGTACTTC.

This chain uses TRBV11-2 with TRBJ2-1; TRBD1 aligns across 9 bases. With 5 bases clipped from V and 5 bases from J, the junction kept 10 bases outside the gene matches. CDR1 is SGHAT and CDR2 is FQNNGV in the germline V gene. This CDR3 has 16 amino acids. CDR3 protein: CASSPTPGQGNNEQFF. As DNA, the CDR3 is TGTGCCAGCAGCCCTACGCCGGGACAGGGAAACAATGAGCAGTTCTTC.

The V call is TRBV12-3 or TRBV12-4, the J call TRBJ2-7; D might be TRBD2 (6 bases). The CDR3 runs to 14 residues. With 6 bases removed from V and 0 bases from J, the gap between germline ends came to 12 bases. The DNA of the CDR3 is TGTGCCAGCAGACGGGAGCCGAGCTCCTACGAGCAGTACTTC. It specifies CASRREPSSYEQYF.